This T cell receptor beta chain comes out of a study of neurological immune-mediated disorders. This clonotype occurred many times. Its target is not known. TCRdb itself ran the 5' RACE reads through MiXCR, one entry per CDR3 protein. The sample carries 87,000 or so distinct CDR3 sequences, 3.5% recorded once. The V segment lost 1 base and the J segment 15 bases; nucleotides outside the gene matches: 15. The CDR3 spans 15 residues. Germline V CDR1 and CDR2: SGHTA, FQGNSA. Study-level points and caveats: Private repertoires in all groups were suggested, as expanded clones shared no CDR3 amino acid sequences across subjects. HTLV-1-associated myelopathy had the most TCR clonal expansion, and multiple sclerosis had the least, less than healthy controls.

The TCR originated in a woman aged 18-29 years with multiple sclerosis. The specimen was PBMCs. The chain carries TRBV7-2 and TRBJ2-1, with 7 bases that match TRBD2. The CDR3 DNA reads as TGTGCCAGCAGCTTAGTTTGGGGGGGTATTACTCAAGGGTTCTTC. This translates into CASSLVWGGITQGFF.